These T cell receptor beta chains were read from a single sample in a study of T cells in Graves' hyperthyroidism and ophthalmopathy. TCRdb fed the multiplex PCR reads into MiXCR, producing one record per CDR3 protein. The sample lists approximately 600,000 distinct CDR3 sequences, 14% occurring once. The sequenced material came from blood. The receptors were gathered from a young woman with Graves' ophthalmopathy. CDR3s include the opening cysteine and the closing phenylalanine or tryptophan. D genes are given only for firm matches. Only some rows state a clone size, as once, few, many or a class for expanded clones.

d_call cdr3_length j_call clone_size v_call cdr3_nt cdr3_aa
- 15 TRBJ1-3 many TRBV7-9 TGTGCCAGCAGCTTAAAGGGCAACTCTGGAAACACCATATATTTT CASSLKGNSGNTIYF
- 14 TRBJ1-5 many TRBV2 TGTGCCAGCAGTGAGAGTGGGTATTATCAGCCCCAGCATTTT CASSESGYYQPQHF
- 14 TRBJ2-2 few TRBV18 TGTGCCAGCTCTCTCTCAGAGAACACCGGGGAGCTGTTTTTT CASSLSENTGELFF
- 14 TRBJ1-6 many TRBV12-3/TRBV12-4 TGTGCCAGCAGTTTGTGGACGGTTCATTCACCCCTCCACTTT CASSLWTVHSPLHF
- 12 TRBJ1-1 many TRBV9 TGTGCCAGCAGCGTAGGGACGGAGGGAGCTTTCTTT CASSVGTEGAFF
- 13 TRBJ2-2 many TRBV9 TGTGCCAGCAGCGTACTCTCCAGCGGGGAGCTGTTTTTT CASSVLSSGELFF
- 15 TRBJ1-5 - TRBV5-8 TGTGCCAGCAGCTTGTCTGCCGAAGGGTATCAGCCCCAGCATTTT CASSLSAEGYQPQHF
TRBD1 15 TRBJ2-7 many TRBV6-1 TGTGCCAGCAGTGGGCCGGGACAGGGAGACTACGAGCAGTACTTC CASSGPGQGDYEQYF
TRBD1 13 TRBJ2-1 many TRBV5-1 TGCGCCAGCACCATCAACAGGGGCGATGAGCAGTTCTTC CASTINRGDEQFF
- 15 TRBJ1-2 many TRBV2 TGTGCCAGCAGTAAGACGGACCAGGGAACCTATGGCTACACCTTC CASSKTDQGTYGYTF
TRBD1 12 TRBJ1-1 few TRBV20-1 TGCAGTGCTTGGGACAGGGCTGGTGAGGCTTTCTTT CSAWDRAGEAFF
- 16 TRBJ2-1 - TRBV29-1 TGCAGCGTTGAACCCCCGGGGGCAGTTCAATACAATGAGCAGTTCTTC CSVEPPGAVQYNEQFF
TRBD1 14 TRBJ1-3 many TRBV11-3 TGTGCCAGCAGCTTTGGGACAGGGGGAAACACCATATATTTT CASSFGTGGNTIYF
TRBD1 18 TRBJ2-1 few TRBV20-1 TGCAGTGCTAGAGAGGGGACAGGGCCAATCATTTCCTACAATGAGCAGTTCTTC CSAREGTGPIISYNEQFF
- 15 TRBJ1-3 few TRBV20-1 TGCAGTGCTAGAGATATGCTGACCTCTGGAAACACCATATATTTT CSARDMLTSGNTIYF
TRBD2 14 TRBJ2-7 many TRBV11-3 TGTGCCAGCAGCTTTGCGGGAGGGGACTACGAGCAGTACTTC CASSFAGGDYEQYF
TRBD2 15 TRBJ2-1 few TRBV3-1 TGTGCCAGCAACCCGGGGCTAGCGGGAGCTAAGGAGCAGTTCTTC CASNPGLAGAKEQFF
- 18 TRBJ1-6 few TRBV27 TGTGCCAGCAGTGCCCTCAGATGGGCAAGCTCCTATAATTCACCCCTCCACTTT CASSALRWASSYNSPLHF
TRBD1 16 TRBJ1-5 many TRBV3-1 TGTGCCAGCAGCCAAGACAGGGGGCAAGGCAATCAGCCCCAGCATTTT CASSQDRGQGNQPQHF
- 14 TRBJ1-2 many TRBV27 TGTGCCAGCAGTTACCGAGACAGGAACTATGGCTACACCTTC CASSYRDRNYGYTF
TRBD2 17 TRBJ2-1 many TRBV12-3/TRBV12-4 TGTGCCAGCACTTCCAACCTGGGACTAGCGGGAGGGAATGAGCAGTTCTTC CASTSNLGLAGGNEQFF
- 17 TRBJ2-5 few TRBV4-1 TGCGCCAGCAGCCAAGTTGTCGATGGGAGGACCCAAGAGACCCAGTACTTC CASSQVVDGRTQETQYF
- 15 TRBJ1-5 many TRBV6-2/TRBV6-3 TGTGCCAGCAGTTACTCGGACTATAGCAATCAGCCCCAGCATTTT CASSYSDYSNQPQHF
TRBD1 16 TRBJ1-1 - TRBV9 TGTGCCAGCAGCGTAGTTGGGACAGGGGGAAACACTGAAGCTTTCTTT CASSVVGTGGNTEAFF
- 16 TRBJ1-6 many TRBV15 TGTGCCACCAGCAGTTTGGAAGGACAGATGAATTCACCCCTCCACTTT CATSSLEGQMNSPLHF
- 18 TRBJ2-1 - TRBV6-2/TRBV6-3 TGTGCCAGCAGGACAATAACCGGGACCGCACTCTCCTACAATGAGCAGTTCTTC CASRTITGTALSYNEQFF
- 14 TRBJ1-2 many TRBV3-1 TGTGCCAGCAGCCTCCCCCGACAGAACTATGGCTACACCTTC CASSLPRQNYGYTF
TRBD1 17 TRBJ2-7 few TRBV6-2/TRBV6-3 TGTGCCAGCAGTTGGTCCCGGGACAGGGATGACTCCTACGAGCAGTACTTC CASSWSRDRDDSYEQYF
TRBD2 16 TRBJ2-2 - TRBV5-8 TGTGCCAGCGTCCCCCCGGGACTAGCGTTCCCCGGGGAGCTGTTTTTT CASVPPGLAFPGELFF
- 15 TRBJ1-2 many TRBV30 TGTGCCTGGAGTCCCGGACAGTTCCCTAACTATGGCTACACCTTC CAWSPGQFPNYGYTF
- 13 TRBJ2-7 many TRBV30 TGTGCCTGGAGCGTTGGACAGATCTACGAGCAGTACTTC CAWSVGQIYEQYF
- 16 TRBJ2-7 many TRBV5-5 TGTGCCAGCAGCTTGGCTACCGGAACAGCACCCTACGAGCAGTACTTC CASSLATGTAPYEQYF
- 15 TRBJ2-3 many TRBV7-9 TGTGCCAGCAGCTTAGCGACAGTAAGCACAGATACGCAGTATTTT CASSLATVSTDTQYF
TRBD1 14 TRBJ1-5 - TRBV20-1 TGCAGTGCGATGACAGGGCAGAGCAATCAGCCCCAGCATTTT CSAMTGQSNQPQHF
- 16 TRBJ2-6 few TRBV19 TGTGCCAGTAGTATAAATAGGCACTCTGGGGCCAACGTCCTGACTTTC CASSINRHSGANVLTF
TRBD1 14 TRBJ2-7 many TRBV15 TGTGCCACCAGTCGACAGGGAAGCTCCTACGAGCAGTACTTC CATSRQGSSYEQYF
- 13 TRBJ2-1 many TRBV6-2/TRBV6-3 TGTGCCAGCAGTCCCACCGGGAACAATGAGCAGTTCTTC CASSPTGNNEQFF
TRBD1 14 TRBJ2-5 many TRBV28 TGTGCCACCACCTCGGGACAGTGGGGAGAGACCCAGTACTTC CATTSGQWGETQYF
TRBD2 15 TRBJ2-7 many TRBV28 TGTGCCAGCAGACCCGAGGGAGCGGGACTTGATGAGCAGTACTTC CASRPEGAGLDEQYF
- 15 TRBJ2-7 many TRBV7-9 TGTGCCAGCAGCTACGCCGCGACAGTTGCTTACGAGCAGTACTTC CASSYAATVAYEQYF
TRBD2 15 TRBJ2-5 many TRBV7-3 TGTGCCAGCAGCTCCGGGGAGGGCCACAGGGAGACCCAGTACTTC CASSSGEGHRETQYF
TRBD1 17 TRBJ2-1 - TRBV5-1 TGCGCCAGCAGCTTTGAACAGGGGGCCCTTACTAACAATGAGCAGTTCTTC CASSFEQGALTNNEQFF
- 12 TRBJ1-1 many TRBV6-1 TGTGCCAGCAGTAGATCCAACACTGAAGCTTTCTTT CASSRSNTEAFF
- 13 TRBJ2-2 many TRBV12-3/TRBV12-4 TGTGCCAGCAGTTCAGGGGAGGCTGGGGAGCTGTTTTTT CASSSGEAGELFF
- 16 TRBJ2-2 - TRBV19 TGTGCCAGTAGTATAGATCGCACTAGGGGCACCGGGGAGCTGTTTTTT CASSIDRTRGTGELFF
TRBD2 15 TRBJ2-7 few TRBV20-1 TGCAGTGCTAGAGAAATGGCGGGAGGGGCATACGAGCAGTACTTC CSAREMAGGAYEQYF
TRBD2 15 TRBJ2-1 many TRBV19 TGTGCCAGTAGACTAGCGGGTTACTCCTACAATGAGCAGTTCTTC CASRLAGYSYNEQFF
TRBD1 15 TRBJ2-3 many TRBV11-2 TGTGCCAGCAGCTTAATGGGACAGGGGTCTGATACGCAGTATTTT CASSLMGQGSDTQYF
- 12 TRBJ1-2 - TRBV19 TGTGCCAGTAGTATCAGTAACTATGGCTACACCTTC CASSISNYGYTF
- 18 TRBJ2-7 - TRBV15 TGTGCCACCAGCACCCCGGCCCGACTGGATAGTTCTGAATACGAGCAGTACTTC CATSTPARLDSSEYEQYF
- 12 TRBJ2-3 many TRBV3-1 TGTGCCAGCAGCCTAACCGGGGATACGCAGTATTTT CASSLTGDTQYF
TRBD1 15 TRBJ2-2 few TRBV5-6 TGTGCCAGCAGCCCCGGACAGGGTTTCACCGGGGAGCTGTTTTTT CASSPGQGFTGELFF
- 14 TRBJ2-3 many TRBV12-3/TRBV12-4 TGTGCCAGCAGGTCGACAGGCAGCACAGATACGCAGTATTTT CASRSTGSTDTQYF
- 14 TRBJ1-2 many TRBV20-1 TGCAGTCCACCTCCGGGACACGCTACCTATGGCTACACCTTC CSPPPGHATYGYTF
TRBD1 14 TRBJ2-1 few TRBV15 TGTGCCACCCGGGGGGACAGGGCTTACAATGAGCAGTTCTTC CATRGDRAYNEQFF
TRBD1 17 TRBJ2-2 many TRBV11-3 TGTGCCAGCAGCTTAGGCCGGGGACAGGTGGTCACCGGGGAGCTGTTTTTT CASSLGRGQVVTGELFF
- 15 TRBJ1-1 - TRBV7-9 TGTGCCGGCAGCTTCGGCCGGGTCGGCAACACTGAAGCTTTCTTT CAGSFGRVGNTEAFF
- 15 TRBJ2-2 few TRBV5-1 TGCGCCAGCAGTGGGCAGACTACGAACACCGGGGAGCTGTTTTTT CASSGQTTNTGELFF
- 18 TRBJ2-1 - TRBV11-2 TGTGCCAGCGGTGTGGGGCTGATCGGGACACCCTCCTACAATGAGCAGTTCTTC CASGVGLIGTPSYNEQFF
TRBD1 13 TRBJ2-1 many TRBV3-1 TGTGCCAGCAGCCGGGCAGGGGGCAATGAGCAGTTCTTC CASSRAGGNEQFF